Listed below are T cell receptor beta chains from one sample, sequenced in a study of blood T cell repertoires in COVID-19. The assay was immunoSEQ multiplex PCR, and TCRdb's table has in-frame clones only and misses some. The table shows about 190,000 clones, with less than 85% occurring only once. The specimen was peripheral blood. These TCRs come from a woman aged 50 to 60 with acute or convalescent COVID-19. Both conserved end residues are part of each CDR3. A D gene is named only where the DNA matches it firmly. Only some rows state a clone size, as once, few, many or a class for expanded clones.

clone_size	v_call	j_call	d_call	cdr3_aa	cdr3_nt
.	TRBV4-3	TRBJ2-7	.	CASSPGVRSSYEQYF	TGCGCCAGCAGCCCCGGGGTGAGGAGCTCCTACGAGCAGTACTTC
.	TRBV2	TRBJ1-6	.	CASSGPGGRGIHSPLHF	TGTGCCAGCAGTGGGCCCGGAGGCAGGGGAATTCATTCACCCCTCCACTTT
.	TRBV7-8	TRBJ2-7	TRBD2	CASSLDGSGGILGIYEQYF	TGTGCCAGCAGCCTGGATGGGAGCGGGGGGATACTAGGCATCTACGAGCAGTACTTC
.	TRBV5-5	TRBJ1-2	.	CASSKFREGYGYTF	TGTGCCAGCAGCAAATTCAGAGAGGGCTATGGCTACACCTTC
.	TRBV30	TRBJ1-4	TRBD1	CAWSWGQGNELFF	TGTGCCTGGAGTTGGGGACAGGGGAACGAACTGTTTTTT
.	TRBV27	TRBJ2-7	.	CASSRRTEPYEQYF	TGTGCCAGCAGTCGACGGACTGAACCCTACGAGCAGTACTTC
.	TRBV19	TRBJ1-2	.	CASSMAGFGYTF	TGTGCCAGTAGTATGGCAGGGTTTGGCTACACCTTC
.	TRBV10-1	TRBJ2-1	.	CASTDNGLGRGNEQFF	TGCGCCAGCACTGATAATGGTCTAGGGAGAGGCAATGAGCAGTTCTTC
.	TRBV18	TRBJ2-1	.	CASSPPRGTGSLNEQFF	TGTGCCAGCTCACCACCGCGAGGGACTGGTTCCCTTAATGAGCAGTTCTTC
once	TRBV4-1	TRBJ2-1	TRBD2	CASSQGGASGVYNEQFF	TGCGCCAGCAGCCAAGGGGGTGCTAGCGGGGTCTACAATGAGCAGTTCTTC
.	TRBV5-1	TRBJ2-7	TRBD1	CASSSRQGPYEQYF	TGCGCCAGCAGTTCCCGACAGGGGCCCTACGAGCAGTACTTC
.	TRBV9	TRBJ2-3	.	CASSVAGAGLTDTQYF	TGTGCCAGCAGCGTAGCTGGGGCGGGGCTCACAGATACGCAGTATTTT
.	TRBV5-5	TRBJ2-1	TRBD2	CASSLGPQRGASYNEQFF	TGTGCCAGCAGCTTGGGGCCCCAGCGGGGGGCCTCCTACAATGAGCAGTTCTTC
once	TRBV28	TRBJ2-7	.	CASSTPGFPPYEQYF	TGTGCCAGCAGTACTCCGGGTTTTCCGCCATACGAGCAGTACTTC
.	TRBV27	TRBJ1-4	TRBD1	CASRTGTGKATNEKLFF	TGTGCCAGCAGAACCGGGACAGGGAAAGCAACTAATGAAAAACTGTTTTTT
few	TRBV7-7	TRBJ2-1	TRBD2	CASSFGRGVYNEQFF	TGTGCTAGCAGCTTCGGACGGGGGGTTTACAATGAGCAGTTCTTC
.	TRBV28	TRBJ1-5	.	CASIPGDRGSNQPQHF	TGTGCCAGCATCCCGGGGGATCGGGGGAGCAATCAGCCCCAGCATTTT
many	TRBV4-1	TRBJ1-2	TRBD1	CASSVDRAYGYTF	TGCGCCAGCAGTGTGGACAGGGCTTATGGCTACACCTTC
.	TRBV30	TRBJ2-1	TRBD2	CAWDVRAGGNEQFF	TGTGCCTGGGACGTCAGAGCGGGAGGTAATGAGCAGTTCTTC
.	TRBV6-2/TRBV6-3	TRBJ1-1	TRBD1	CASSYDAGQVATEAFF	TGTGCCAGCAGTTACGACGCAGGACAGGTTGCTACTGAAGCTTTCTTT
.	TRBV6-5	TRBJ1-1	.	CASSSGSPSEAFF	TGTGCCAGCAGTTCCGGGTCCCCCTCTGAAGCTTTCTTT
.	TRBV7-9	TRBJ2-5	.	CASSLTTQGETQYF	TGTGCCAGCAGCTTAACCACACAGGGAGAGACCCAGTACTTC
.	TRBV7-9	TRBJ1-6	TRBD1	CASSLGGGVFSPLHF	TGTGCCAGCAGCTTAGGAGGGGGCGTCTTTTCACCCCTCCACTTT
.	TRBV21-1	TRBJ1-5	.	CASSKAETSRKGSSNQPQHF	TGTGCCAGCAGCAAAGCCGAGACCAGCAGGAAAGGTAGTAGCAATCAGCCCCAGCATTTT
many	TRBV5-8	TRBJ1-3	TRBD1	CASSFGSGQVGNTIYF	TGTGCCAGCAGCTTTGGATCGGGACAGGTTGGAAACACCATATATTTT
.	TRBV29-1	TRBJ2-1	.	CSVWSLVRVNEQFF	TGCAGCGTCTGGTCGCTAGTTAGAGTGAATGAGCAGTTCTTC
.	TRBV6-5	TRBJ1-2	.	CASRPRDRPGNTF	TGTGCCAGCAGACCACGAGACAGGCCGGGAAACACCTTC
.	TRBV6-1	TRBJ2-1	TRBD2	CASSEWGTSPYNEQFF	TGTGCCAGCAGTGAATGGGGGACTAGCCCATACAATGAGCAGTTCTTC
few	TRBV28	TRBJ2-6	TRBD2	CASSPGGSGANVLTF	TGTGCCAGCAGTCCGGGGGGGTCCGGGGCCAACGTCCTGACTTTC
.	TRBV27	TRBJ1-5	.	CASRGLHRNQPQHF	TGTGCCAGCAGGGGCCTTCATAGGAATCAGCCCCAGCATTTT
few	TRBV2	TRBJ1-1	TRBD1	CASSEQGAFTEAFF	TGTGCCAGCAGTGAACAGGGGGCTTTCACTGAAGCTTTCTTT
.	TRBV3-1/TRBV3-2	TRBJ2-1	TRBD2	CASSQVAGTYNEQFF	TGTGCCAGCAGCCAAGTAGCGGGGACCTACAATGAGCAGTTCTTC
.	TRBV19	TRBJ1-2	.	CASSLGGHYGYTF	TGTGCCAGTAGCCTGGGGGGGCATTATGGCTACACCTTC
.	TRBV19	TRBJ2-2	TRBD1	CASQGQTFTGELFF	TGTGCCAGCCAGGGACAGACCTTCACCGGGGAGCTGTTTTTT
.	TRBV10-1	TRBJ1-6	.	CASTGGRNSPLHF	TGCGCCAGTACGGGGGGCCGAAATTCACCCCTCCACTTT
few	TRBV28	TRBJ2-3	.	CASSLTDTQYF	TGTGCCAGCAGTCTTACAGATACGCAGTATTTT
.	TRBV27	TRBJ1-6	.	CASSALRSNSPLHF	TGTGCCAGCAGTGCCCTTCGGAGTAATTCACCCCTCCACTTT
.	TRBV11-2	TRBJ1-2	.	CASSLVFGYTF	TGTGCCAGCAGCTTAGTCTTTGGCTACACCTTC
.	TRBV2	TRBJ1-5	TRBD1	CASSLQGSNQPQHF	TGTGCCAGCAGTTTACAGGGGAGCAATCAGCCCCAGCATTTT
.	TRBV18	TRBJ2-3	.	CASSPTTGIGDTQYF	TGTGCCAGCTCACCAACGACGGGGATTGGAGATACGCAGTATTTT